Shown below are 26 T cell receptor beta chains from a single sample sequenced in a study of OX40 agonist ivuxolimab in advanced cancers. Sequenced by immunoSEQ multiplex PCR; TCRdb stores in-frame clones only, minus some. The sample lists approximately 60,000 clones, 92% seen once, with less than 0.7% in the top ten. The sample consisted of CD4+ or CD8+ T cells sorted from blood, taken in a trial of the OX40 agonist ivuxolimab. These receptor sequences come from an adult with an advanced solid tumor such as melanoma, head and neck, liver or kidney cancer.

A word on this clone: One end of the junction fails to match germline, which may point to a read error. The J gene is TRBJ2-6, the V gene TRBV6-9; TRBD2 matches 7 bases. The germline CDR1 and CDR2 sequences are MNHGY and SVAAGI. This CDR3 is built from 15 residues. The CDR3 here is CASSPGGSGANVLTF. CDR3 coding DNA: TGCGCCAGCAGCCCGGGGGGCTCTGGGGCCAACGTCCTGACTTTC.

The chain has TRBV6-6 and TRBJ2-7; D is unclear. This CDR3 contains 11 residues. V dropped 7 bases and J dropped 2 bases, with 6 bases sitting between them. Germline V gene lookup returns CDR1 MNHNY and CDR2 SVGAGI (reference sequence). The CDR3 region is CASNSPYEQYF. The DNA for the CDR3 is TGTGCCAGCAATAGCCCCTACGAGCAGTACTTC.

This chain uses TRBV15 with TRBJ2-7, with 10 bases aligning to TRBD2. With 5 bases clipped from V and 3 bases from J, the junction kept 10 bases outside the gene matches. Germline loops: CDR1 LNHNV, CDR2 YYDKDF (reference sequence). The CDR3 contains 16 residues. The CDR3 sequence: CATSPFGASGSYEQYF. In DNA, the CDR3 is TGTGCCACCAGCCCCTTTGGCGCTAGCGGGAGCTACGAGCAGTACTTC.

This chain joins TRBV2 and TRBJ2-3, with 8 bases identical to TRBD1. Germline assignment: CDR1 SNHLY and CDR2 FYNNEI. With V trimmed by 6 bases and J by 5 bases, 4 bases remained unmatched. This CDR3 spans 13 amino acids. The DNA of the CDR3 is TGTGCCAGCAGGGGGACAGGTGGAGATACGCAGTATTTT. Translated: CASRGTGGDTQYF.

The J gene is TRBJ2-1, the V gene TRBV6-1, with 10 bases identical to TRBD2. CDR1 is MNHNS, CDR2 SASEGT, per germline. The CDR3 sequence is 15 residues long. With V trimmed by 6 bases and J by 4 bases, 6 bases remained unmatched. The CDR3 nucleotides read TGTGCCAGCAGCGCCCGGACTAGCGGATACAATGAGCAGTTCTTC. It is translated as CASSARTSGYNEQFF.

The chain has TRBV10-1 and TRBJ2-2, with 9 bases matching TRBD2. CDR3 length: 15 amino acids. Germline V CDR1 and CDR2: WNHNN, SYGVQD (reference sequence). With 4 bases clipped from V and 5 bases from J, the junction kept 5 bases outside the gene matches. In nucleotides, the CDR3 is TGCGCCAGCAGTGCTATAGCGGGAGCTACCGGGGAGCTGTTTTTT. This encodes CASSAIAGATGELFF.

V and J are TRBV7-9 and TRBJ1-4; TRBD1 aligns across 9 bases. This CDR3 comprises 15 residues. Trimming removed 4 bases from V and 8 bases from J; junction bases left unmatched: 8. CDR1 and CDR2 from the germline V gene are SEHNR and FQNEAQ (reference sequence). This CDR3 is CASSSAGTGMEKLFF. CDR3 nucleotide sequence: TGTGCCAGCAGCTCAGCCGGGACAGGGATGGAAAAACTGTTTTTT.

The genes are TRBV6-5 and TRBJ1-3; the D gene is possibly TRBD1 (6 bases). This CDR3 region has 15 residues. The germline V gene encodes CDR1 MNHEY and CDR2 SVGAGI. Trimming cost V 4 bases and J 0 bases, with 10 bases left between them. The DNA for the CDR3 is TGTGCCAGCAGTTCACAGGGAGGCTCTGGAAACACCATATATTTT. Amino acid sequence: CASSSQGGSGNTIYF.

This sequence joins TRBV6-5 and TRBJ1-1; D is ambiguous. The germline CDR1 and CDR2 sequences are MNHEY and SVGAGI. The V end lost 8 bases, the J end lost 0 bases, and 10 bases lay between the germline ends. CDR3 length: 13 residues. The CDR3 bases are TGTGCCAGCTCGCCGCAAATGAACACTGAAGCTTTCTTT. Translating gives CASSPQMNTEAFF.

This clone was detected only once. The chain links TRBV6-5 to TRBJ1-5; possibly TRBD1 for D (5 bases). Germline V gene sequence: CDR1 MNHEY, CDR2 SVGAGI. The CDR3 totals 12 residues. The V gene lost 5 bases and the J gene lost 7 bases, with 9 bases spanning the gap. The CDR3 spells CASSERGQPQHF. In DNA form, the CDR3 reads TGTGCCAGCAGTGAGAGGGGACAGCCCCAGCATTTT.

This chain joins TRBV9 and TRBJ1-2, with D possibly being TRBD1 (6 bases). The V end was cut by 3 bases, the J end by 4 bases, with 13 bases between. The CDR3 has 14 amino acids. CDR1 and CDR2 (germline): SGDLS, YYNGEE. In nucleotides, the CDR3 is TGTGCCAGCAGCGGCCGCGGACAGATCTATGGCTACACCTTC. Translated: CASSGRGQIYGYTF. Full variable domain (outside the CDR3, taken from reference TRBV9 and TRBJ1-2): DSGVTQTPKHLITATGQRVTLRCSPRSGDLSVYWYQQSLDQGLQFLIQYYNGEERAKGNILERFSAQQFPDLHSELNLSSLELGDSALYFCASSGRGQIYGYTFGSGTRLTVV.

V usage is TRBV2 and J usage is TRBJ1-4; 7 bases fit TRBD1. The length of the CDR3 is 13 residues. Germline V gene sequence: CDR1 SNHLY, CDR2 FYNNEI. The junction had 4 bases not matched to a gene; V was cut back by 6 bases and J by 6 bases. The CDR3 sequence: CASRTGWDEKLFF. DNA of the CDR3: TGTGCCAGCAGGACAGGGTGGGATGAAAAACTGTTTTTT.

This clone appeared once. The rearrangement links TRBV9 to TRBJ2-4; D call uncertain. V lost 0 bases, J lost 0 bases, and 13 bases lay in between. Per germline, CDR1 SGDLS and CDR2 YYNGEE. The CDR3 totals 17 residues. The CDR3 protein is CASSVARPIIAKNIQYF. The CDR3 region has the DNA TGTGCCAGCAGCGTAGCCAGACCTATTATAGCCAAAAACATTCAGTACTTC.

The CDR3 sequence: CASSYSGGSSYNSPLHF. CDR3 coding DNA: TGTGCCAGCAGCTATTCTGGGGGTAGCTCCTATAATTCACCCCTCCACTTT. V and J are TRBV7-2 and TRBJ1-6; D is perhaps TRBD1 (5 bases). This CDR3 region has 17 residues. Looked up from germline, CDR1 is SGHTA and CDR2 is FQGNSA. V was pared by 4 bases and J by 0 bases, with 13 bases between.

This clone has only one observation. This chain uses TRBV5-6 with TRBJ1-1, with 7 bases matching TRBD1. The CDR3 sequence is 17 residues long. Trimming cost V 2 bases and J 0 bases; bases outside gene matches: 10. Germline CDR1 is SGHDT and CDR2 is YYEEEE. CDR3 nucleotides: TGTGCCAGCAGCTTTACCCAGGACAGGACGGTGAACACTGAAGCTTTCTTT. Translated: CASSFTQDRTVNTEAFF.

The rearrangement links TRBV7-2 to TRBJ2-3; the match to TRBD1 covers 7 bases. J was trimmed by 2 bases and V by 1 base; bases with no gene match: 9. Germline V gene lookup returns CDR1 SGHTA and CDR2 FQGNSA. CDR3 length: 17 amino acids. The CDR3 DNA follows: TGTGCCAGCAGCTTAGGGCAGGGGGAGACCTTCACAGATACGCAGTATTTT. It translates to CASSLGQGETFTDTQYF.

V gene TRBV27 combines with J gene TRBJ2-2; 9 nucleotides match TRBD1. V gave up 8 bases and J gave up 1 base; unmatched junction bases: 8. The CDR3 is made up of 16 amino acids. Germline lookup yields CDR1 MNHEY and CDR2 SMNVEV (reference sequence). This CDR3 reads CASADGGQGNTGELFF. For the CDR3, the DNA is TGTGCCAGCGCGGATGGGGGACAGGGGAACACCGGGGAGCTGTTTTTT.

The CDR3 loop reads CASSEGNYNSPLHF. The DNA for the CDR3 is TGTGCCAGCAGTGAGGGGAACTATAATTCACCCCTCCACTTT. V and J are TRBV6-1 and TRBJ1-6; D remains ambiguous. V shed 3 bases and J shed 3 bases, with 6 bases lying between them. The CDR3 totals 14 residues. CDR1 is MNHNS, CDR2 SASEGT, per germline.

For this clone: Additional DNA sequences in this sample encode the identical CDR3. This chain connects TRBV19 to TRBJ1-3; 9 bases are shared with TRBD1. Germline CDR1 and CDR2: LNHDA and SQIVND (reference sequence). After removal of 5 bases from V and 4 bases from J, the junction contained 3 bases not matched to a gene. This CDR3 contains 14 residues. The CDR3 DNA follows: TGTGCCAGTAGTGCCGGGACAGGGGGAAACACCATATATTTT. Translating gives CASSAGTGGNTIYF.

The chain combines TRBV9 with TRBJ2-3; 9 bases are shared with TRBD2. The V and J ends lost 4 bases and 1 base, in that order; junction bases with no gene match: 13. The CDR3 runs to 18 residues. Germline values: CDR1 SGDLS, CDR2 YYNGEE. The CDR3 DNA reads as TGTGCCAGCAGCCCCCTCGGCGGGAGGGCCTATGGCACAGATACGCAGTATTTT. Its translation: CASSPLGGRAYGTDTQYF.

This rearrangement joins TRBV30 to TRBJ2-3; 10 nucleotides align to TRBD2. CDR1 and CDR2 (germline): GTSNPN, SVGIG (reference sequence). With V trimmed by 1 base and J by 4 bases, 8 bases remained unmatched. The CDR3 is made up of 16 amino acids. CDR3 nucleotides: TGTGCCTGGAGTGGAATTCTAGCGGGAGATCCAGATACGCAGTATTTT. Translated, it gives CAWSGILAGDPDTQYF.

V and J are TRBV2 and TRBJ2-7; the D gene is possibly TRBD2 (7 bases). The ends were cut back, 8 bases at V and 1 base at J, with 12 bases in the middle. Germline assignment: CDR1 SNHLY and CDR2 FYNNEI. The CDR3 loop spans 13 amino acids. The CDR3 sequence is CASRGAGSYEQYF. CDR3 DNA: TGTGCCAGCCGGGGGGCAGGATCCTACGAGCAGTACTTC. Complete variable domain (other parts from reference TRBV2 and TRBJ2-7): EPEVTQTPSHQVTQMGQEVILRCVPISNHLYFYWYRQILGQKVEFLVSFYNNEISEKSEIFDDQFSVERPDGSNFTLKIRSTKLEDSAMYFCASRGAGSYEQYFGPGTRLTVT.

J is TRBJ1-3 and V is TRBV9; D ambiguous. The CDR3 contains 15 residues. V was pared by 4 bases and J by 6 bases, with 17 bases between. Per germline, CDR1 SGDLS and CDR2 YYNGEE. CDR3 loop: CASSSRGSLLNTIYF. Here the CDR3 DNA reads TGTGCCAGCAGCTCAAGAGGTTCTCTTCTAAACACCATATATTTT.

The chain has TRBV11-2 and TRBJ2-5; no clear D. Deletions cut 3 bases from V and 3 bases from J, with 11 bases between. The CDR3 is made up of 14 amino acids. Germline V CDR1 and CDR2: SGHAT, FQNNGV. CDR3 in DNA: TGTGCCAGCAGCTTTAGCAGGCCTGAAGAGACCCAGTACTTC. The encoded protein is CASSFSRPEETQYF.

A single count supports this clone. V gene TRBV7-2 combines with J gene TRBJ2-7, with 11 positions matching TRBD2. In germline, CDR1 is SGHTA, CDR2 FQGNSA. This CDR3 comprises 16 residues. The trim removed 1 base at V and 7 bases at J, leaving 9 bases unmatched. This chain's CDR3 is CASSLVLGLAAEEQYF. The CDR3 nucleotides are TGTGCCAGCAGCTTAGTTTTGGGACTAGCGGCCGAGGAGCAGTACTTC.

The chain employs TRBV15 and TRBJ1-4; D uncertain. The CDR3 loop spans 15 amino acids. In germline, CDR1 is LNHNV, CDR2 YYDKDF (reference sequence). Deletions cut 0 bases from V and 4 bases from J, with 9 bases between. CDR3 sequence: CATSRDGGLNEKLFF. CDR3 in DNA: TGTGCCACCAGCAGAGATGGAGGGCTTAATGAAAAACTGTTTTTT.